This entry features one T cell receptor beta chain sequence. Germline CDR1 SGHNT, CDR2 YYREEE (reference sequence). This CDR3 comprises 14 residues. V was trimmed by 3 bases and J by 3 bases, leaving 13 bases between them. Here immunoSEQ multiplex PCR was the method, and the copy in TCRdb shows in-frame clones only, minus some. The repertoire consists of some 260,000 clones, with about nine tenths occurring once and the leading ten covering about 6.3%. The data stem from a study of blood T cell repertoires in COVID-19. The chain is built from TRBV5-4 and TRBJ2-7, with D perhaps TRBD1 (6 bases). The material sequenced was PBMCs or T cells enriched from blood (not recorded which). The TCR sequence derives from a woman aged 25 to 39 with acute COVID-19. The CDR3 region has the DNA TGTGCCAGCAGCTCGAGCAGGGGTAACTACGAGCAGTACTTC. It is translated as CASSSSRGNYEQYF.